This T cell receptor (beta chain) was recorded in a study of regulatory T cells in long-lasting Graves disease (dated by TCRdb to the early 2020s). Context from the whole study: Persistent Graves' disease was defined as persistently positive TSH receptor autoantibodies together with antithyroid drug treatment for over 5 years. Peripheral blood TCR sequencing and RNA sequencing compared persistent Graves' disease patients with newly diagnosed Graves' disease patients. The study was registered as a clinical trial and conducted in China. A total of around 35 samples underwent TCR sequencing, from roughly 13 patients with persistent Graves' disease and some 20 patients with newly diagnosed Graves' disease. On average, persistent Graves' disease patients in the clinical cohort had been on antithyroid drugs for roughly 11 years.

On this clonotype itself: What this receptor recognizes is not known. Nothing much larger sits one base from this clone, and base qualities are not available.

Overall study results and their limits: Persistent disease showed preferential use of TRBV28, TRBJ1-2 and TRBJ2-5, whereas newly diagnosed disease favored TRBV20-1 and TRBJ2-1. Persistent Graves' disease patients showed lower TCR Shannon entropy and fewer highly expanded clones than newly diagnosed patients, suggesting clonal expansion. Only peripheral blood was studied, because thyroid tissue, the primary lesion, was inaccessible. A larger number of public clonotypes was shared among persistent patients (more than 2,500) than among newly diagnosed patients (approximately 1,000). As a limitation, the authors acknowledged that the small sample size may reduce accuracy. Sequencing and analysis were limited to the TCR beta chain.

The germline V gene encodes CDR1 SGHTA and CDR2 FQGNSA. From cysteine to phenylalanine, the CDR3 is 13 amino acids long. The kept DNA is CDR3 alone, 39 bases in frame from the first base. A distance of 5 bases separates the germline ends of V and J, which lose 1 base and 4 bases respectively. The method was multiplex PCR. Sequencing instrument: Illumina HiSeq 4000. iRepertoire HTBI primers and Arm-PCR amplification of CDR3 regions were used to construct TCR beta libraries. Before sequencing, the PCR products went through gel purification. For the original study's pipeline: Across samples, 60 to 75 TRBV and 13 to 15 TRBJ segments were identified and used for gene usage analysis of CDR3 amino acid clonotypes. COPE and FqMerger were used to merge the filtered high-quality paired reads into contigs. BLAST was used to align contigs to IMGT TRBV, TRBD and TRBJ reference genes, and CDR3 was defined according to IMGT. Clonotypes above 0.1% frequency were classified as highly expanded clones. Repertoire diversity was measured by Shannon entropy, and V-J evenness by the Gini coefficient. Clonotypes shared by more than one individual were considered public. The public reads were quality trimmed at Q25 with fastp and then assembled into clones with MiXCR by TCRdb, keeping productive beta chains. Each entry is one CDR3 protein sequence, shown with its most common DNA and genes. The V and J calls were not made by the authors but by TCRdb's processing. This sample comprises about 460,000 distinct CDR3 sequences, about 22% of them detected only once. In total, the top ten clones hold about an eighth of the sample.

Sample time point, as interpreted from the label and publication: persistent/refractory GD, antithyroid drugs over 5 years with positive TRAb. RNA was extracted from PBMCs in TRIzol for both TCR sequencing and RNA sequencing. The diagnosis of Graves' disease was made according to American Thyroid Association guidelines. The patients came from an endocrinology department in Xi'an, China. From each patient, approximately 9 milliliters of peripheral blood was collected into an EDTA anticoagulant tube. Ficoll Paque Plus density gradient separation was used to isolate PBMCs, and no further T cell sorting was done. An Agilent 2100 Bioanalyzer and agarose gel were used to assess RNA quality, and a NanoDrop 2000 was used to measure RNA concentration.

This TCR came from a female donor with Graves disease. Here the sequenced sample was peripheral blood mononuclear cells (PBMCs), taken when the disease was refractory, from a patient treated with antithyroid drugs. This receptor chain uses TRBV7-2 and TRBJ2-1, with no reliable assignment of the D segment. The CDR3 protein sequence reads: CASSLGPYNEQFF. The nucleotide sequence is given as TGTGCCAGCAGCTTAGGCCCGTACAATGAGCAGTTCTTC.